The rows below give T cell receptor beta chains drawn from one sample of a study of blood T cell repertoires in COVID-19. Assay: immunoSEQ multiplex PCR; the TCRdb copy retains only in-frame clones and omits some. The repertoire holds about 140,000 clones, with about 80% as singletons. Input material: PBMCs or T cells enriched from blood (not recorded which). These receptors originate from a woman younger than 30 who had been exposed to COVID-19. CDR3s include the opening cysteine and the closing phenylalanine or tryptophan. A D gene is named only where the DNA matches it firmly. Rows may omit the clone size; those that give it use once, few, many or a size class.

J gene: TRBJ1-5
clone size: NA
V gene: TRBV30
D gene: TRBD1
CDR3 protein: CAWGKGTGDSNQPQHF
CDR3 DNA: TGTGCCTGGGGGAAAGGGACAGGGGATAGCAATCAGCCCCAGCATTTT

J gene: TRBJ2-1
clone size: NA
V gene: TRBV6-2/TRBV6-3
D gene: TRBD2
CDR3 protein: CASSQGTSGMDEQFF
CDR3 DNA: TGTGCCAGCAGTCAGGGGACTAGCGGGATGGATGAGCAGTTCTTC

J gene: TRBJ2-1
clone size: few
V gene: TRBV5-8
D gene: TRBD2
CDR3 protein: CASSLYLRTSGSYNEQFF
CDR3 DNA: TGTGCCAGCAGCTTGTACCTCCGGACTAGCGGCTCCTACAATGAGCAGTTCTTC

J gene: TRBJ2-1
clone size: few
V gene: TRBV6-4
D gene: TRBD1
CDR3 protein: CASSEGTGGNEQFF
CDR3 DNA: TGTGCCAGCAGTGAGGGGACAGGGGGCAATGAGCAGTTCTTC

J gene: TRBJ1-2
clone size: NA
V gene: TRBV27
D gene: TRBD1
CDR3 protein: CASSYDRGYYGYTF
CDR3 DNA: TGTGCCAGCAGTTATGACAGGGGATACTATGGCTACACCTTC

J gene: TRBJ1-1
clone size: NA
V gene: TRBV28
D gene: TRBD1
CDR3 protein: CASSLLGQGGRGNTEAFF
CDR3 DNA: TGTGCCAGCAGTTTACTCGGACAGGGGGGTAGAGGGAACACTGAAGCTTTCTTT

J gene: TRBJ1-4
clone size: NA
V gene: TRBV5-1
D gene: TRBD1
CDR3 protein: CASSPGTGGQNEKLFF
CDR3 DNA: TGCGCCAGCAGCCCGGGGACAGGGGGCCAAAATGAAAAACTGTTTTTT

J gene: TRBJ1-1
clone size: NA
V gene: TRBV5-1
D gene: NA
CDR3 protein: CASSVEQQANTEAFF
CDR3 DNA: TGCGCCAGCAGCGTGGAACAGCAGGCTAACACTGAAGCTTTCTTT

J gene: TRBJ1-3
clone size: NA
V gene: TRBV7-9
D gene: NA
CDR3 protein: CASSLEPSGNTIYF
CDR3 DNA: TGTGCCAGCAGCCTAGAGCCCTCTGGAAACACCATATATTTT

J gene: TRBJ1-2
clone size: NA
V gene: TRBV11-2
D gene: NA
CDR3 protein: CASSPWGPYGYTF
CDR3 DNA: TGTGCCAGCAGTCCTTGGGGGCCGTATGGCTACACCTTC

J gene: TRBJ1-2
clone size: NA
V gene: TRBV7-9
D gene: NA
CDR3 protein: CASSLEENYGYTF
CDR3 DNA: TGTGCCAGCAGCTTAGAGGAGAACTATGGCTACACCTTC

J gene: TRBJ2-2
clone size: NA
V gene: TRBV5-8
D gene: NA
CDR3 protein: CASSLVEGGELFF
CDR3 DNA: TGTGCCAGCAGCTTGGTAGAGGGCGGGGAGCTGTTTTTT

J gene: TRBJ2-7
clone size: NA
V gene: TRBV19
D gene: TRBD2
CDR3 protein: CASRKGTRYEQYF
CDR3 DNA: TGTGCCAGTAGGAAAGGGACTAGGTACGAGCAGTACTTC

J gene: TRBJ2-5
clone size: NA
V gene: TRBV6-5
D gene: NA
CDR3 protein: CATKGSGETQYF
CDR3 DNA: TGTGCCACGAAAGGGAGTGGGGAGACCCAGTACTTC

J gene: TRBJ2-7
clone size: NA
V gene: TRBV6-5
D gene: NA
CDR3 protein: CASSSHWAGETYEQYF
CDR3 DNA: TGTGCCAGCAGTTCCCATTGGGCAGGGGAAACCTACGAGCAGTACTTC

J gene: TRBJ1-6
clone size: NA
V gene: TRBV2
D gene: NA
CDR3 protein: CASKIKDSNNSPLHF
CDR3 DNA: TGTGCCAGCAAGATCAAGGACAGCAATAATTCACCCCTCCACTTT